One sample yielded the 29 T cell receptor beta chains listed below, sequenced in a study of blood T cells in healthy people across ages. A J-beta primer mix and a sample-barcoded 5' primer were used in a second PCR of about 7 to 12 cycles. TCRdb called the 5' RACE reads again in MiXCR, with one record for every CDR3 protein. Of over a million distinct CDR3 sequences in the sample, 35% to 50% were seen once. Specimen: blood. All receptors derive from an older woman in good health.

In this sample, this clonotype turned up a few times. The CDR3 is CASFGQGNYGYTF. CDR3 DNA sequence: TGTGCCAGTTTTGGACAGGGGAACTATGGCTACACCTTC. This chain connects TRBV27 to TRBJ1-2; TRBD1 matches 9 bases. CDR1 is MNHEY, CDR2 SMNVEV, per germline (reference sequence). Trimming removed 9 bases from V and 2 bases from J; junction bases left unmatched: 4. The CDR3 runs 13 residues.

This clonotype was observed a handful of times. CDR3 loop: CASRRGGNEQFF. The CDR3 DNA sequence: TGTGCCAGCAGACGAGGGGGCAATGAGCAGTTCTTC. The J gene is TRBJ2-1, the V gene TRBV6-1; TRBD1 is a possible D gene (6 bases). The CDR3 consists of 12 residues. Per germline, CDR1 MNHNS and CDR2 SASEGT. Trimming stripped 6 bases from V and 6 bases from J, with 9 bases between.

V gene TRBV20-1 combines with J gene TRBJ2-7; possibly TRBD1 or TRBD2 for D (5 bases each). Trimming shortened V by 1 base and J by 6 bases, and 19 bases separated the two germline ends. The CDR3 sequence is 15 residues long. Looked up from germline, CDR1 is DFQATT and CDR2 is SNEGSKA (reference sequence). The CDR3 nucleotides read TGCAGTGCTAGAGCCCGGGGCCCAACTGGTGTCGAGCAGTACTTC. Amino acid sequence: CSARARGPTGVEQYF.

This clonotype has only a few counts. This sequence joins TRBV6-6 and TRBJ2-3; 14 nucleotides align to TRBD2. The CDR3 has 15 residues. Germline V gene lookup returns CDR1 MNHNY and CDR2 SVGAGI (reference sequence). Losses at the gene ends were 11 bases for V and 1 base for J; bases not matched to a gene: 5. The CDR3 DNA sequence: TGTGCCCACGGGGGACTAGCGGGAGGCACAGATACGCAGTATTTT. Amino acids: CAHGGLAGGTDTQYF.

The rearrangement uses TRBV5-6 and TRBJ1-3, with 7 bases lining up with TRBD1. The V segment lost 0 bases and the J segment 1 base; nucleotides outside the gene matches: 1. This CDR3 is built from 15 residues. Germline assignment: CDR1 SGHDT and CDR2 YYEEEE. This chain's CDR3 is CASSLAGGSGNTIYF. The CDR3 DNA reads as TGTGCCAGCAGCTTGGCAGGGGGGTCTGGAAACACCATATATTTT. The whole variable domain, remainder taken from reference TRBV5-6 and TRBJ1-3, is DAGVTQSPTHLIKTRGQQVTLRCSPKSGHDTVSWYQQALGQGPQFIFQYYEEEERQRGNFPDRFSGHQFPNYSSELNVNALLLGDSALYLCASSLAGGSGNTIYFGEGSWLTVV.

This rearrangement joins TRBV10-3 to TRBJ1-5; D is ambiguous. Germline V gene sequence: CDR1 ENHRY, CDR2 SYGVKD. Trimming took 2 bases from V and 4 from J, leaving 9 bases between them. This CDR3 spans 14 amino acids. CDR3 DNA: TGTGCCATCAGTGAGCACAGAGATAATCAGCCCCAGCATTTT. This encodes CAISEHRDNQPQHF.

V is TRBV20-1 and J is TRBJ2-5; D tentatively reads TRBD1 or TRBD2 (5 bases each). The J call is doubtful: the DNA matches TRBJ2-7 better. CDR1 is DFQATT and CDR2 is SNEGSKA in the germline V gene (reference sequence). This CDR3 is built from 12 residues. The CDR3 region is CSANRDHYEQYF. The CDR3 DNA reads TGCAGTGCTAACCGGGACCACTACGAGCAGTACTTC.

The chain carries TRBV6-2 or TRBV6-3 and TRBJ2-7; D might be TRBD1 or TRBD2, each matching 6 bases. Trimming removed 5 bases from V and 4 bases from J, with 15 bases in between. CDR3 length equals 14 residues. CDR1 and CDR2 (germline): MNHEY, SVGEGT. The CDR3 region is CASSTTRGRYEQYF. CDR3 in DNA: TGTGCCAGCAGTACTACTAGGGGGAGGTACGAGCAGTACTTC.

In this sample, this clonotype turned up many times. J is TRBJ2-1 and V is TRBV27; 10 nucleotides align to TRBD2. Looked up from germline, CDR1 is MNHEY and CDR2 is SMNVEV (reference sequence). This CDR3 spans 12 amino acids. J gave up 10 bases and V 3 bases, and 0 bases lay outside the gene matches. The CDR3 spells CASSFSGREQFF. The CDR3 DNA follows: TGTGCCAGCAGTTTTAGCGGGAGGGAGCAGTTCTTC.

The chain recombines TRBV30 with TRBJ1-1; D remains unclear. The germline CDR1 and CDR2 sequences are GTSNPN and SVGIG (reference sequence). Trimming pared 0 bases from V and 0 bases from J, leaving 11 bases between. This CDR3 region has 15 residues. CDR3 DNA: TGTGCCTGGAGTGTGGTAGGGTCGGTGAACACTGAAGCTTTCTTT. Translation gives CAWSVVGSVNTEAFF.

CDR3 protein: CSARDPSRGTWEYTF. The CDR3 nucleotides are TGCAGTGCTAGAGATCCCTCGAGGGGAACCTGGGAGTACACCTTC. The chain couples TRBV20-1 to TRBJ1-2; tentative D call: TRBD1 (5 bases). The length of the CDR3 is 15 residues. With 0 bases removed from V and 11 bases from J, the gap between germline ends came to 22 bases. CDR1 is DFQATT and CDR2 is SNEGSKA in the germline V gene (reference sequence).

This clonotype showed up just a few times. J is TRBJ2-4 and V is TRBV6-5; D gene ambiguous. The DNA end is a closer match to TRBJ2-7, so the J assignment may be wrong. Germline V gene sequence: CDR1 MNHEY, CDR2 SVGAGI. The CDR3 is made up of 17 amino acids. As DNA, the CDR3 is TGTGCCAGCAGTTACTCGAGGAACCAGGTCGGCTCCTACGAGCAGTACTTC. Its protein is CASSYSRNQVGSYEQYF.

The rearrangement uses TRBV6-6 and TRBJ2-7; D is undetermined. The germline CDR1 and CDR2 sequences are MNHNY and SVGAGI (reference sequence). Trimming cost V 2 bases and J 10 bases, with 9 bases left between them. CDR3 length equals 11 residues. The CDR3 DNA follows: TGTGCCAGCAGTTACAGAGAGGACCAGTACTTC. Its translation: CASSYREDQYF.

The chain joins TRBV6-1 to TRBJ2-5; 14 bases are shared with TRBD2. The J call is in doubt because the DNA end fits TRBJ2-7 better. The germline V gene encodes CDR1 MNHNS and CDR2 SASEGT. CDR3 length: 14 residues. The CDR3 DNA sequence: TGTGCCAGCAGCAGACTAGCGGGAGGGACCGAGCAGTACTTC. This encodes CASSRLAGGTEQYF.

In its sample, this clonotype was seen a few times. V gene TRBV5-1 combines with J gene TRBJ2-1; TRBD1 agrees at 8 bases. V shed 0 bases, J shed 4 bases, and the junction held 6 bases outside the gene matches. The germline CDR1 and CDR2 sequences are SGHRS and YFSETQ. The CDR3 has 16 residues. The CDR3 here is CASSLGGTGSYNEQFF. As DNA, the CDR3 is TGCGCCAGCAGCTTGGGTGGGACAGGTTCGTACAATGAGCAGTTCTTC.

The chain recombines TRBV18 with TRBJ1-5; the D gene is possibly TRBD1 (5 bases). The CDR3 totals 15 residues. V dropped 3 bases and J dropped 3 bases, with 12 bases sitting between them. Germline CDR1 and CDR2: KGHSH and LQKENI. The CDR3 DNA is TGTGCCAGCTCACCGCGCAGGGTCGACAATCAGCCCCAGCATTTT. Residues: CASSPRRVDNQPQHF.

The CDR3 reads CAISESEGSYGYTF. As DNA, the CDR3 is TGTGCCATCAGTGAGTCGGAGGGCTCCTATGGCTACACCTTC. The chain has TRBV10-3 and TRBJ1-2, with D uncertain. The CDR3 contains 14 residues. V gave up 0 bases and J gave up 4 bases, with 9 bases separating them. In germline, CDR1 is ENHRY, CDR2 SYGVKD.

This clonotype was counted between two and nine times. This rearrangement joins TRBV7-3 to TRBJ2-1; 10 nucleotides line up with TRBD2. The CDR3 length is 15 residues. The germline V gene encodes CDR1 SGHTA and CDR2 FQGTGA. With V trimmed by 5 bases and J by 6 bases, 7 bases remained unmatched. The CDR3: CASSAGLAESNEQFF. The CDR3 nucleotides read TGTGCCAGCAGCGCCGGACTAGCGGAGTCCAATGAGCAGTTCTTC.

The chain joins TRBV15 to TRBJ2-1, with D maybe TRBD2 (6 bases). Germline V gives CDR1 LNHNV, CDR2 YYDKDF (reference sequence). The ends were cut back, 8 bases at V and 0 bases at J, with 11 bases in the middle. The CDR3 runs to 14 residues. CDR3 residues: CATGTVSSYNEQFF. The CDR3 bases are TGTGCCACCGGGACTGTAAGCTCCTACAATGAGCAGTTCTTC.

This sequence joins TRBV6-1 and TRBJ1-2; D unresolved. CDR1 and CDR2 (germline): MNHNS, SASEGT. The CDR3 has 12 amino acids. With 0 bases removed from V and 7 bases from J, the gap between germline ends came to 6 bases. The CDR3 loop reads CASSEASRGYTF. The DNA of the CDR3 is TGTGCCAGCAGTGAAGCCTCGCGTGGCTACACCTTC.

This sequence joins TRBV5-1 and TRBJ2-3; D is ambiguous. This CDR3 comprises 14 residues. CDR1 and CDR2 from the germline V gene are SGHRS and YFSETQ. V was shortened by 0 bases and J by 1 base, with 6 bases between the two germline ends. CDR3 protein: CASSLAIRTDTQYF. The CDR3 nucleotides are TGCGCCAGCAGCTTGGCAATTCGCACAGATACGCAGTATTTT.

There are a few counts of this clonotype. The chain couples TRBV6-5 to TRBJ2-1; no clear D. There are 14 residues in the CDR3. V was trimmed by 6 bases and J by 0 bases, leaving 9 bases between them. CDR1 and CDR2 (germline): MNHEY, SVGAGI. CDR3 coding DNA: TGTGCCAGCAGGCTGGGTAGCTCCTACAATGAGCAGTTCTTC. Its translation: CASRLGSSYNEQFF.

This chain joins TRBV28 and TRBJ1-3; TRBD1 matches at 8 bases. Per the germline V gene, CDR1 is MDHEN and CDR2 is SYDVKM. CDR3 length: 17 amino acids. V was clipped by 2 bases and J by 0 bases; unmatched bases: 6. CDR3 nucleotide sequence: TGTGCCAGCAGTTTAGGGACAGGAAGACCCTCTGGAAACACCATATATTTT. It translates to CASSLGTGRPSGNTIYF.

This clonotype appeared a few times. The rearrangement joins TRBV7-6 to TRBJ1-1; the match to TRBD1 covers 10 bases. Trimming took 5 bases from V and 4 from J; bases not matched to a gene: 1. The CDR3 is 13 amino acids. Germline V gives CDR1 SGHVS, CDR2 FNYEAQ. The CDR3 bases are TGTGCCAGCAGCGGGACAGGGGTCACTGAAGCTTTCTTT. It is translated as CASSGTGVTEAFF.

Points on this clonotype: A read error may explain this, as a much larger clone is one base away. The J gene is TRBJ2-5, the V gene TRBV29-1, with a weak D call TRBD2 (6 bases). The length of the CDR3 is 14 residues. Trimming removed 3 bases from V and 2 bases from J, with 13 bases in between. In germline, CDR1 is SQVTM, CDR2 ANQGSEA. The CDR3 is CSVDLAPSQETQYF. In DNA, the CDR3 is TGCAGCGTTGATCTAGCGCCGAGTCAAGAGACCCAGTACTTC. Combining the CDR3 with reference TRBV29-1 and TRBJ2-5 gives the whole variable domain SAVISQKPSRDICQRGTSLTIQCQVDSQVTMMFWYRQQPGQSLTLIATANQGSEATYESGFVIDKFPISRPNLTFSTLTVSNMSPEDSSIYLCSVDLAPSQETQYFGPGTRLLVL.

The CDR3 reads CASSYMIARGNEQFF. The CDR3 DNA follows: TGTGCCAGCAGTTACATGATAGCTCGAGGCAATGAGCAGTTCTTC. The rearrangement joins TRBV6-2 or TRBV6-3 to TRBJ2-1, with D hard to call. The ends were cut back, 2 bases at V and 6 bases at J, with 14 bases in the middle. This CDR3 spans 15 amino acids. Looked up from germline, CDR1 is MNHEY and CDR2 is SVGEGT.

This chain connects TRBV4-1 to TRBJ1-4; 10 nucleotides align to TRBD1. Unmatched junction bases numbered 3, after V lost 0 bases and J lost 8 bases. Germline CDR1 and CDR2: MGHRA and YSYEKL. The CDR3 is made up of 15 amino acids. CDR3 bases: TGCGCCAGCAGCCAAGAAGGACAGGGGGTAGAAAAACTGTTTTTT. It specifies CASSQEGQGVEKLFF.

This clonotype was seen more than once but under ten times. The V call is TRBV9, the J call TRBJ2-4; TRBD1 matches at 12 bases. After removal of 0 bases from V and 3 bases from J, the junction contained 4 bases not matched to a gene. Germline CDR1 is SGDLS and CDR2 is YYNGEE. The CDR3 is made up of 17 amino acids. The CDR3, as DNA: TGTGCCAGCAGCGTAGAGGGGACAGGGGGCTACAAAAACATTCAGTACTTC. It translates to CASSVEGTGGYKNIQYF.

The chain links TRBV5-5 to TRBJ2-1; 8 bases are shared with TRBD1. Trimming cost V 4 bases and J 5 bases; bases outside gene matches: 8. The CDR3 runs 15 residues. Germline assignment: CDR1 SGHKS and CDR2 YYEKEE (reference sequence). The CDR3 reads CASSLRGRTDNEQFF. The DNA of the CDR3 is TGTGCCAGCAGCCTCAGGGGGCGCACCGACAATGAGCAGTTCTTC.